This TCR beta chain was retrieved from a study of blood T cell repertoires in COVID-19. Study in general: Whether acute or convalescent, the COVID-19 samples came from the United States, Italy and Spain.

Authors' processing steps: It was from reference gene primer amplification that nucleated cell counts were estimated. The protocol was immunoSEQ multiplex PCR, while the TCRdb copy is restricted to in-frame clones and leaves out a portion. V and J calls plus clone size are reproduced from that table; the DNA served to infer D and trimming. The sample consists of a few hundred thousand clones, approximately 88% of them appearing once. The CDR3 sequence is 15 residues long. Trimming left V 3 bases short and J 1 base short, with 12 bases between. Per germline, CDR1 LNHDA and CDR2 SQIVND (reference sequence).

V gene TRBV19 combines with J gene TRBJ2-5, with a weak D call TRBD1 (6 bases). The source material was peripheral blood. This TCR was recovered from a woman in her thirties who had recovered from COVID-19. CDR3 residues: CASSIYSGVQETQYF. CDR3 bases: TGTGCCAGTAGTATTTATTCAGGGGTCCAAGAGACCCAGTACTTC.